This TCR beta chain was captured in a study of neoadjuvant nivolumab and ipilimumab in lung cancer. Study context: Patients got nivolumab 3 mg/kg on days 1, 15 and 29; combination added ipilimumab 1 mg/kg day 1.

Measured with immunoSEQ multiplex PCR; TCRdb has only the in-frame clones, and not every one. The sample has 30,000 to 35,000 clones, more than 90% seen once. This clone was seen more than once but under ten times. Antigen unknown. Unmatched junction bases numbered 7, after V lost 0 bases and J lost 8 bases. The CDR3 totals 15 residues. Germline CDR1 SGDLS, CDR2 YYNGEE. Study findings and constraints: Resected-tumor TCR richness correlated positively with pretherapy blood richness. From pretherapy to surgery, tumor richness and clonality rose with dual therapy. TCR richness and clonality were higher in tumors than adjacent uninvolved lung.

The gene calls are TRBV9 and TRBJ1-1; 10 bases are shared with TRBD1. Sequenced material: peripheral blood, taken after neoadjuvant nivolumab, alone or with ipilimumab, at or shortly before surgery. This TCR was sampled from an adult with non-small cell lung cancer. CDR3 coding DNA: TGTGCCAGCAGCGTAGGGACAGGGGGAAGGTGGGAAGCTTTCTTT. It yields the protein CASSVGTGGRWEAFF.